These T cell receptor beta chains were read from a single sample in a study of beta chain features in type 1 diabetes. Libraries were prepared by immunoSEQ multiplex PCR; TCRdb keeps only in-frame clonotypes and omits some of them. The table records roughly 350,000 clones, about 11% of them present only once. Input material: naive CD4+ T cells from blood. The receptors were gathered from a young woman in good health. Both conserved end residues are part of each CDR3. Fields, in order: clone size, D gene, V gene, J gene, CDR3 DNA, CDR3 protein. The D gene is left open where the match is weak. The size field is filled for only some rows; it gives once, few, many or a size class.

clone size: NA; D gene: TRBD1; V gene: TRBV6-5; J gene: TRBJ1-1; CDR3 DNA: TGTGCCAGCAGTTACTTCGGGACAGGGGTGAACACTGAAGCTTTCTTT; CDR3 protein: CASSYFGTGVNTEAFF
clone size: NA; D gene: TRBD1; V gene: TRBV29-1; J gene: TRBJ2-7; CDR3 DNA: TGCAGCGTTGAGGCAGGGGACAGACAGGGCGAGCAGTACTTC; CDR3 protein: CSVEAGDRQGEQYF
clone size: few; D gene: NA; V gene: TRBV27; J gene: TRBJ2-5; CDR3 DNA: TGTGCCAGCAGTCCCCCGTTGGAGACCCAGTACTTC; CDR3 protein: CASSPPLETQYF
clone size: few; D gene: NA; V gene: TRBV5-6; J gene: TRBJ2-7; CDR3 DNA: TGTGCCAGCAGCTTGGACGGGAGAGGTTACGAGCAGTACTTC; CDR3 protein: CASSLDGRGYEQYF
clone size: few; D gene: NA; V gene: TRBV4-3; J gene: TRBJ1-1; CDR3 DNA: TGCGCCAGCAGCCAAGTCAGTATGAACACTGAAGCTTTCTTT; CDR3 protein: CASSQVSMNTEAFF
clone size: few; D gene: TRBD1; V gene: TRBV6-5; J gene: TRBJ1-5; CDR3 DNA: TGTGCCAGCAGACACACAGGGGCTAATCAGCCCCAGCATTTT; CDR3 protein: CASRHTGANQPQHF
clone size: NA; D gene: NA; V gene: TRBV6-4; J gene: TRBJ2-7; CDR3 DNA: TGTGCCGACCCCTGGCGGGCCTGCTCCTACGAGCAGTACTTC; CDR3 protein: CADPWRACSYEQYF
clone size: NA; D gene: TRBD2; V gene: TRBV19; J gene: TRBJ2-3; CDR3 DNA: TGTGCCAGTACAGAGTCTAGCGGACTCACAGATACGCAGTATTTT; CDR3 protein: CASTESSGLTDTQYF
clone size: few; D gene: NA; V gene: TRBV6-6; J gene: TRBJ2-7; CDR3 DNA: TGTGCCAGCAGTTATGTAGGGGGGCAGTACTTC; CDR3 protein: CASSYVGGQYF
clone size: NA; D gene: TRBD1; V gene: TRBV7-2; J gene: TRBJ1-2; CDR3 DNA: TGTGCCAGCAGCTTAGACGGCGGACAGGTCTATGGCTACACCTTC; CDR3 protein: CASSLDGGQVYGYTF
clone size: few; D gene: NA; V gene: TRBV19; J gene: TRBJ2-7; CDR3 DNA: TGTGCCAGTACCTCCTCGACGGGAAACGAGCAGTACTTC; CDR3 protein: CASTSSTGNEQYF
clone size: few; D gene: TRBD1; V gene: TRBV29-1; J gene: TRBJ2-2; CDR3 DNA: TGCAGCGTCAGGACAGGGCACACCGGGGAGCTGTTTTTT; CDR3 protein: CSVRTGHTGELFF
clone size: NA; D gene: TRBD2; V gene: TRBV7-3; J gene: TRBJ2-3; CDR3 DNA: TGTGCCAGCAGCCTCATTGGACTAGCCAGTAGAGATACGCAGTATTTT; CDR3 protein: CASSLIGLASRDTQYF
clone size: NA; D gene: NA; V gene: TRBV28; J gene: TRBJ1-5; CDR3 DNA: TGTGCCAGCACCCCTATAGAAGGCAGGGGAGGCAATCAGCCCCAGCATTTT; CDR3 protein: CASTPIEGRGGNQPQHF
clone size: NA; D gene: NA; V gene: TRBV23-1; J gene: TRBJ2-7; CDR3 DNA: TGCGCCAGCAGTTTGGACCCTAAGCGGAAAGCCTACGAGCAGTACTTC; CDR3 protein: CASSLDPKRKAYEQYF
clone size: few; D gene: NA; V gene: TRBV7-8; J gene: TRBJ2-7; CDR3 DNA: TGTGCCAGCAGCTCTTGGGAAGCGGGCCGCTCCTACGAGCAGTACTTC; CDR3 protein: CASSSWEAGRSYEQYF
clone size: few; D gene: TRBD1; V gene: TRBV7-9; J gene: TRBJ2-3; CDR3 DNA: TGTGCCAGCAGCCGACAGGGAAGCACAGATACGCAGTATTTT; CDR3 protein: CASSRQGSTDTQYF
clone size: NA; D gene: TRBD1; V gene: TRBV7-9; J gene: TRBJ1-2; CDR3 DNA: TGTGCCAGCAGCTCGGACAGGGGGAACTATGGCTACACCTTC; CDR3 protein: CASSSDRGNYGYTF
clone size: once; D gene: NA; V gene: TRBV7-2; J gene: TRBJ1-1; CDR3 DNA: TGTGCCAGCAGCTTAGTGGTCGGGAGGGCGGCTTTCTTT; CDR3 protein: CASSLVVGRAAFF
clone size: NA; D gene: TRBD1; V gene: TRBV6-6; J gene: TRBJ1-4; CDR3 DNA: TGTGCCAGCAGTGGTTGGACAGGGGAAAAACTGTTTTTT; CDR3 protein: CASSGWTGEKLFF